This record looks at one TCR beta chain sequence and its context. The entry originates in a study of blood T cell repertoires in COVID-19. Overall study: COVID-19 samples, acute and convalescent, were from the United States, Italy and Spain. From T cells, B-cell-depleted T cells, or PBMCs came the material, which was cDNA or gDNA.

Per the authors' pipeline: Reference gene primer amplification gave nucleated cell count estimates. Here immunoSEQ multiplex PCR was the method, and the copy in TCRdb shows in-frame clones only, minus some. The DNA was the basis for D and trimming; V, J and clone size are from that table. This table holds about 190,000 clones, 84% found once. Germline V gene sequence: CDR1 LGHDT, CDR2 YNNKEL (reference sequence). The CDR3 consists of 16 residues. V dropped 1 base and J dropped 3; count of bases not matched to a gene: 7. The sequence was collected from a woman in her sixties or seventies with active or convalescent COVID-19. The chain carries TRBV3-1 (or the pseudogene TRBV3-2) and TRBJ1-1; 8 nucleotides agree with TRBD1. Material for sequencing was peripheral blood. Here the CDR3 DNA reads TGTGCCAGCAGCCAAGCTAAGCAGGGGGCGTACACTGAAGCTTTCTTT. Amino acids: CASSQAKQGAYTEAFF.